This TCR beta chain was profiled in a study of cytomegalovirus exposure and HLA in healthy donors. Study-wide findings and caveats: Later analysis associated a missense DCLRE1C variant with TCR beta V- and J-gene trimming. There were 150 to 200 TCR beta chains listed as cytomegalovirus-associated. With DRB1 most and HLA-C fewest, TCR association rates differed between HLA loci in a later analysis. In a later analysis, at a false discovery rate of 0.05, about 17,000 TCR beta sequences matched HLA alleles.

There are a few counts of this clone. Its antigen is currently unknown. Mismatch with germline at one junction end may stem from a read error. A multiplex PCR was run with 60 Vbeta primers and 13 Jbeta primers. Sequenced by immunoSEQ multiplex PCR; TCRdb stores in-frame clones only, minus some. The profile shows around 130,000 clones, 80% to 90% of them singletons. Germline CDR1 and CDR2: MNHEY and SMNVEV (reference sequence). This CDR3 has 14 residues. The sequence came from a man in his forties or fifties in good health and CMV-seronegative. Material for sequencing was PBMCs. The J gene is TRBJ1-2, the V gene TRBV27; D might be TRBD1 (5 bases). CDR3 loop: CASSDSPSNYSYTF. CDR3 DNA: TGTGCCAGCAGTGACAGCCCCTCTAACTATAGCTACACCTTC.